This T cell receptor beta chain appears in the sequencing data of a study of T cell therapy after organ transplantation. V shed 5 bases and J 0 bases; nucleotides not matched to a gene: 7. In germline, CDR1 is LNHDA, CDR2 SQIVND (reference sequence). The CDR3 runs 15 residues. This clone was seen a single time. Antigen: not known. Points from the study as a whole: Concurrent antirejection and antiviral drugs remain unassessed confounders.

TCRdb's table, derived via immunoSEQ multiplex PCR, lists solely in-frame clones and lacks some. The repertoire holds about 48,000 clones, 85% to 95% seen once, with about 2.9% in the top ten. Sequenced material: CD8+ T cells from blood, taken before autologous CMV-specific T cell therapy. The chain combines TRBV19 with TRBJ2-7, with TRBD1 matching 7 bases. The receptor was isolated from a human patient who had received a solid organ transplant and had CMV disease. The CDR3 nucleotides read TGTGCCAGTAGTCCGACAGGGCTAAGCTCCTACGAGCAGTACTTC. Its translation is CASSPTGLSSYEQYF.